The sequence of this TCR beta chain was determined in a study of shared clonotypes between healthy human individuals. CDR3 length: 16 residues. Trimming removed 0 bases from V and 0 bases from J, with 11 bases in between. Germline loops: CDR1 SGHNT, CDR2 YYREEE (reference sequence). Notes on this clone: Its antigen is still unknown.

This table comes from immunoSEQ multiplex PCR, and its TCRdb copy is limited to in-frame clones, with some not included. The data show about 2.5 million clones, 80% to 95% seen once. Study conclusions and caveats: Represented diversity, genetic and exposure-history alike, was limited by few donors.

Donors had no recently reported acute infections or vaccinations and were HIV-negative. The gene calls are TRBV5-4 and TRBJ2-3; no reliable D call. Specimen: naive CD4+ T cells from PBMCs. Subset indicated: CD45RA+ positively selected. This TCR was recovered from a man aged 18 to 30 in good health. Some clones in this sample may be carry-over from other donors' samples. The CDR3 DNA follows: TGTGCCAGCAGCTTGGAAGGTCTTACTAGCACAGATACGCAGTATTTT. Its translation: CASSLEGLTSTDTQYF.